The 20 T cell receptor beta chains below come from one sample, sequenced in a study of identical twins. One entry per CDR3 protein results from TCRdb running MiXCR on the 5' RACE reads. Of about 340,000 distinct CDR3 sequences in the sample, about 12% were seen once. The sample was also linked to a second study, of yellow fever vaccine responses in identical twins.

The source material was CD8+ T cells sorted from blood. The receptors here all came from a woman aged 18-29 years in good health.

This chain links TRBV12-5 with TRBJ2-3; a weak D match, TRBD2 (7 bases). Germline V gives CDR1 LGHNT, CDR2 FRNRAP. Trimming stripped 9 bases from V and 3 bases from J, with 16 bases between. The CDR3 is made up of 14 amino acids. CDR3 region: CASAQGGGTDTQYF. DNA of the CDR3: TGTGCTAGCGCCCAGGGAGGGGGGACAGATACGCAGTATTTT.

The CDR3 sequence: CASSLDRGRSYEQYF. The CDR3 DNA follows: TGTGCCAGCAGCTTAGATCGAGGCCGGTCCTACGAGCAGTACTTC. The V call is TRBV11-3, the J call TRBJ2-7, with D unresolved. This CDR3 comprises 15 residues. Looked up from germline, CDR1 is SGHNT and CDR2 is YENEEA. V gave up 0 bases and J gave up 1 base, with 10 bases separating them.

This chain joins TRBV5-5 and TRBJ2-1, with 12 bases that match TRBD2. Germline trimming cut 2 bases from V and 0 bases from J; bases unmatched to any gene: 6. The CDR3 contains 18 residues. Germline CDR1 SGHKS, CDR2 YYEKEE (reference sequence). The CDR3 loop is CASSFVLAGGSSYNEQFF. The CDR3 bases are TGTGCCAGCAGCTTCGTCCTAGCGGGAGGGAGCTCCTACAATGAGCAGTTCTTC.

V is TRBV5-5 and J is TRBJ1-4, with D unresolved. The V gene lost 10 bases and the J gene lost 4 bases, with 17 bases spanning the gap. Germline CDR1 reads SGHKS; CDR2 reads YYEKEE (reference sequence). This CDR3 spans 14 amino acids. Here the CDR3 reads CAGTLLAGNEKLFF. In DNA form, the CDR3 reads TGTGCCGGCACCCTGCTGGCAGGTAATGAAAAACTGTTTTTT.

In this sample, this clonotype turned up many times. CDR3 DNA sequence: TGCGCCAGCAGCCAAGAAGATAGCGGGACCTCCCTGGGGTACGAGCAGTACTTC. Translation: CASSQEDSGTSLGYEQYF. The rearrangement joins TRBV4-1 to TRBJ2-7; TRBD2 agrees at 8 bases. The CDR3 is 18 residues long. Per the germline V gene, CDR1 is MGHRA and CDR2 is YSYEKL. V was clipped by 0 bases and J by 4 bases; unmatched bases: 14.

This clonotype has only a few counts. The chain has TRBV27 and TRBJ2-5, with D perhaps matching TRBD2 (5 bases). CDR1 and CDR2 from the germline V gene are MNHEY and SMNVEV (reference sequence). V lost 4 bases to trimming and J lost 4 bases, with 13 bases between them. The CDR3 is made up of 14 amino acids. The CDR3 protein is CASSYGVNSETQYF. The CDR3 DNA follows: TGTGCCAGCAGTTACGGGGTGAACTCAGAGACCCAGTACTTC.

The chain has TRBV4-1 and TRBJ1-1; D ambiguous. Looked up from germline, CDR1 is MGHRA and CDR2 is YSYEKL. V lost 1 base and J 5 bases, leaving 14 bases between the germline ends. This CDR3 contains 15 residues. CDR3 in DNA: TGCGCCAGCAGCCAAGGAATGGGGAGCCGGACTGAAGCTTTCTTT. Amino acids: CASSQGMGSRTEAFF.

This clonotype was observed at least ten times. This chain uses TRBV29-1 with TRBJ2-7; D is uncertain. V was trimmed by 6 bases and J by 1 base, leaving 4 bases between them. The CDR3 has 10 residues. Germline assignment: CDR1 SQVTM and CDR2 ANQGSEA. The CDR3 sequence is CSVKSYEQYF. The CDR3 nucleotides are TGCAGCGTAAAATCCTACGAGCAGTACTTC.

The chain links TRBV12-3 or TRBV12-4 to TRBJ2-1; the match to TRBD2 covers 13 bases. There are 15 residues in the CDR3. With V trimmed by 7 bases and J by 7 bases, 7 bases remained unmatched. The CDR3 coding sequence is TGTGCCAGCACCCAACTAGCGGGAGGGCCAAATGAGCAGTTCTTC. Protein product: CASTQLAGGPNEQFF.

J is TRBJ2-7 and V is TRBV5-1; D not resolved. The germline gives CDR1 SGHRS, CDR2 YFSETQ. The CDR3 is 13 residues long. Deletions cut 2 bases from V and 2 bases from J, with 8 bases between. The CDR3 region is CASSFGATYEQYF. The CDR3 DNA is TGCGCCAGCAGCTTTGGTGCAACCTACGAGCAGTACTTC.

The table lists this clonotype with a few counts. At one end, the junction sequence differs from germline, possibly due to a read error. V and J are TRBV20-1 and TRBJ2-5, with 8 bases that match TRBD2. Germline loops: CDR1 DFQATT, CDR2 SNEGSKA (reference sequence). The CDR3 runs 16 residues. The CDR3 loop reads CCARDWEAGAQETQYF. The CDR3 coding sequence is TGCTGTGCTAGAGACTGGGAAGCGGGAGCGCAAGAGACCCAGTACTTC.

This clonotype was seen a handful of times. The V call is TRBV5-1, the J call TRBJ1-3, with 9 bases aligning to TRBD1. The CDR3 length is 15 residues. Germline CDR1 and CDR2: SGHRS and YFSETQ. Trimming cost V 4 bases and J 0 bases; bases outside gene matches: 2. The CDR3 sequence is CASSPDRGSGNTIYF. For the CDR3, the DNA is TGCGCCAGCAGCCCGGACAGGGGCTCTGGAAACACCATATATTTT.

The V gene is TRBV19, the J gene TRBJ1-2, with 9 bases lining up with TRBD1. The CDR3 consists of 14 residues. Germline V lookup: CDR1 LNHDA, CDR2 SQIVND (reference sequence). J was trimmed by 8 bases and V by 9 bases; bases with no gene match: 13. The CDR3 protein is CASMTRDRDPGYTF. DNA of the CDR3: TGTGCCAGCATGACCCGGGACAGGGACCCAGGCTACACCTTC.

This clonotype was seen a single time. CDR3 sequence reads: CASSLLWSNRNTIYF. CDR3 coding DNA: TGTGCCAGCAGCTTGTTGTGGTCGAACCGAAACACCATATATTTT. The chain carries TRBV5-6 and TRBJ1-3; D not certain. Deletions cut 1 base from V and 5 bases from J, with 13 bases between. The CDR3 sequence is 15 residues long. Germline CDR1 and CDR2: SGHDT and YYEEEE.

This clonotype has just a few counts. J is TRBJ2-7 and V is TRBV28; the D is unclear. The germline CDR1 and CDR2 sequences are MDHEN and SYDVKM. Trimming shortened V by 2 bases and J by 2 bases, and 7 bases separated the two germline ends. This CDR3 contains 13 residues. The CDR3 region has the DNA TGTGCCAGCAGTTTACCAGAGACCTACGAGCAGTACTTC. It specifies CASSLPETYEQYF.

This clonotype was observed a handful of times. The chain has TRBV7-6 and TRBJ1-6; TRBD1 is a possible D gene (5 bases). The germline CDR1 and CDR2 sequences are SGHVS and FNYEAQ. Trimming took 1 base from V and 7 from J, leaving 8 bases between them. This CDR3 contains 14 residues. CDR3 bases: TGTGCCAGCAGCTTAGACGGGGGGAATTCACCCCTCCACTTT. It translates to CASSLDGGNSPLHF.

J is TRBJ2-3 and V is TRBV4-1; 8 nucleotides match TRBD2. Germline CDR1 reads MGHRA; CDR2 reads YSYEKL. The V segment lost 5 bases and the J segment 2 bases; nucleotides outside the gene matches: 6. This CDR3 spans 15 amino acids. CDR3 residues: CASSSRTSSTDTQYF. Here the CDR3 DNA reads TGCGCCAGCAGCTCTCGGACTAGCTCCACAGATACGCAGTATTTT.

The V and J genes are TRBV20-1 and TRBJ2-1; D gene uncertain. This CDR3 is built from 11 residues. CDR1 and CDR2 (germline): DFQATT, SNEGSKA (reference sequence). With 6 bases removed from V and 5 bases from J, the gap between germline ends came to 8 bases. This CDR3 is CSAELDNEQFF. CDR3 DNA sequence: TGCAGTGCAGAGCTCGACAATGAGCAGTTCTTC.

The chain recombines TRBV9 with TRBJ1-1; D is ambiguous. The germline V gene has CDR1 SGDLS and CDR2 YYNGEE. This CDR3 is 16 amino acids long. Trimming took 2 bases from V and 1 from J, leaving 15 bases between them. The CDR3 loop reads CASSVYLTEGNTEAFF. CDR3 DNA: TGTGCCAGCAGCGTCTACTTAACCGAGGGGAACACTGAAGCTTTCTTT.

The sample holds many counts of this clonotype. This chain connects TRBV9 to TRBJ2-1; TRBD2 agrees at 7 bases. After removal of 1 base from V and 5 bases from J, the junction contained 15 bases not matched to a gene. Per the germline V gene, CDR1 is SGDLS and CDR2 is YYNGEE. The CDR3 runs to 18 residues. The CDR3 coding sequence is TGTGCCAGCAGCGTATTCTCGCCGCCCAGCGGGGTGAACAATGAGCAGTTCTTC. As protein: CASSVFSPPSGVNNEQFF. Looking up the rest from reference TRBV9 and TRBJ2-1 gives the full variable domain: DSGVTQTPKHLITATGQRVTLRCSPRSGDLSVYWYQQSLDQGLQFLIQYYNGEERAKGNILERFSAQQFPDLHSELNLSSLELGDSALYFCASSVFSPPSGVNNEQFFGPGTRLTVL.